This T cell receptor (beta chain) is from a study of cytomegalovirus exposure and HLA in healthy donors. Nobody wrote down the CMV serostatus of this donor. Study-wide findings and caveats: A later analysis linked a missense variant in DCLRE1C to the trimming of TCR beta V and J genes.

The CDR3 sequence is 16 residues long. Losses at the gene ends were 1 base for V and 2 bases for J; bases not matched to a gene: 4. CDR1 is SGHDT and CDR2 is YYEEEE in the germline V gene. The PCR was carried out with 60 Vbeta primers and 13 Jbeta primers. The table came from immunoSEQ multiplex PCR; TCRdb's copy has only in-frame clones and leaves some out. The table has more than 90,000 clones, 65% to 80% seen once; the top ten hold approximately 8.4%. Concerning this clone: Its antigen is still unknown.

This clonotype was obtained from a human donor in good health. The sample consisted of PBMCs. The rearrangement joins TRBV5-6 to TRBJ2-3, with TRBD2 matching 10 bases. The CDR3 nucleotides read TGTGCCAGCAGCTTGCGACTAGCGGGTCACACAGATACGCAGTATTTT. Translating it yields CASSLRLAGHTDTQYF.